Below, one T cell receptor (beta chain) is given with its context. The CDR3 loop spans 14 amino acids. Germline loops: CDR1 SGDLS, CDR2 YYNGEE. The V gene end was trimmed by 4 bases and the J gene end by 6 bases; junction bases not matched to a gene: 3. This record belongs to a study of cytomegalovirus exposure and HLA in healthy donors. The PCR ran on 60 Vbeta and 13 Jbeta primers. Profiled with immunoSEQ multiplex PCR; TCRdb holds only in-frame clones, not every one. The sample lists approximately 170,000 clones, 70% to 75% occurring once. The sequence was obtained from a man between 25 and 39 years old in good health and CMV-seropositive. The sample comprised PBMCs. The gene calls are TRBV9 and TRBJ2-2; 10 bases are a match to TRBD1. For the CDR3, the DNA is TGTGCCAGCAGCCGGGACAGGGGTGCCGGGGAGCTGTTTTTT. Amino acid sequence: CASSRDRGAGELFF.